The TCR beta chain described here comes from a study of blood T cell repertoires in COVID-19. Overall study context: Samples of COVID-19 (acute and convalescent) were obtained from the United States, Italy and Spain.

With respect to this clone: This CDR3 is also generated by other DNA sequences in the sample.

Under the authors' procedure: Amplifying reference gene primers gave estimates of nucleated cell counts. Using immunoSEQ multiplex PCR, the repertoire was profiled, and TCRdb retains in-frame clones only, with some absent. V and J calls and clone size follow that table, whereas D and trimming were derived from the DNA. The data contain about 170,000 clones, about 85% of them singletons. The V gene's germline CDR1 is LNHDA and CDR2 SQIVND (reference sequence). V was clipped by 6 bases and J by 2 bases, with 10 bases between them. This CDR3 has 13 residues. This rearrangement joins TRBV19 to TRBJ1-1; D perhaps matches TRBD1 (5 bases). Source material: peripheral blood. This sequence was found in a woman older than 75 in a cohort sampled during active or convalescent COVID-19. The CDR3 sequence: CASSLQGNTEAFF. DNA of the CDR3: TGTGCCAGTAGCCTTCAGGGAAACACTGAAGCTTTCTTT. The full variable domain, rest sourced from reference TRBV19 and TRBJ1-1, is DGGITQSPKYLFRKEGQNVTLSCEQNLNHDAMYWYRQDPGQGLRLIYYSQIVNDFQKGDIAEGYSVSREKKESFPLTVTSAQKNPTAFYLCASSLQGNTEAFFGQGTRLTVV.